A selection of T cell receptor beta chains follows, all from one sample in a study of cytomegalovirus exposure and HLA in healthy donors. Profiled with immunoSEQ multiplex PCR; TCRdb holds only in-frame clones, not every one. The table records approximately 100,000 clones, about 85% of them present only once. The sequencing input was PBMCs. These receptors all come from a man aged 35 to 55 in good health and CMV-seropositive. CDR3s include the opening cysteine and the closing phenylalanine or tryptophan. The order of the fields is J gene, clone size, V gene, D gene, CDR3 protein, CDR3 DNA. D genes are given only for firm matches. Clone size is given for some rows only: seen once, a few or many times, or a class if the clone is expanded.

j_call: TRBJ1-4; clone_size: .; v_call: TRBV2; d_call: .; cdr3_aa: CASSELNREKLFF; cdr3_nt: TGTGCCAGCAGTGAATTGAACAGGGAAAAACTGTTTTTT
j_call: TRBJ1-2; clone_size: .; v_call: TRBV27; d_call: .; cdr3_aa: CASSGTGHWGYTF; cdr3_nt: TGTGCCAGCAGTGGTACAGGGCACTGGGGCTACACCTTC
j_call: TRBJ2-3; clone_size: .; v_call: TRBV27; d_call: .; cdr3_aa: CASSIGTDTQYF; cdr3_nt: TGTGCCAGCAGTATCGGCACAGATACGCAGTATTTT
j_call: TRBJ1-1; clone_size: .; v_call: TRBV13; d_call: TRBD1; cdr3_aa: CASSPSDRGRGTEAFF; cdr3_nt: TGTGCCAGCAGCCCCTCGGACAGGGGGAGAGGTACTGAAGCTTTCTTT
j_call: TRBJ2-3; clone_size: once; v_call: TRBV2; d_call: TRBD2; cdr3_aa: CASTSGWADTQYF; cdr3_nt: TGTGCCAGCACTAGCGGGTGGGCAGATACGCAGTATTTT
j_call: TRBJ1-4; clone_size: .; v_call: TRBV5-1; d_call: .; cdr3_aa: CASSTGTSNEKLFF; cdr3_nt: TGCGCCAGCAGCACCGGGACATCTAATGAAAAACTGTTTTTT
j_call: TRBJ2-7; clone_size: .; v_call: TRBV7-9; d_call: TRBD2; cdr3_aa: CSSSFVSGGPNKQYF; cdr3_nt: TGTTCCAGCAGCTTTGTGTCGGGAGGGCCGAATAAGCAGTACTTC
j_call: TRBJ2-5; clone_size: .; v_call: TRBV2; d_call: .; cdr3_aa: CASRQKETQYF; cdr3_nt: TGTGCCAGCAGACAAAAAGAGACCCAGTACTTC
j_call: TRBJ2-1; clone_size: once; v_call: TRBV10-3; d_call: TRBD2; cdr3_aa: CATGSGGAGNEQFF; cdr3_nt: TGTGCCACCGGGAGCGGGGGGGCCGGAAATGAGCAGTTCTTC
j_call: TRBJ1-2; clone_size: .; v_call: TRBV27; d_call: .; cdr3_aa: CASRTPNYGYTF; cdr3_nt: TGTGCCAGCAGGACACCTAACTATGGCTACACCTTC
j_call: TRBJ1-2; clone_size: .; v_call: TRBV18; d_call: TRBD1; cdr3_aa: CASSPRDRSYYGYTF; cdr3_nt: TGTGCCAGCTCACCCCGGGACAGATCTTACTATGGCTACACCTTC
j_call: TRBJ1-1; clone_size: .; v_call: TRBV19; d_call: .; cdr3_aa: CASRGMTEAFF; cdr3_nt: TGTGCCAGTCGGGGTATGACTGAAGCTTTCTTT
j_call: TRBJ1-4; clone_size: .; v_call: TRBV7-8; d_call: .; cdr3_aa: CASSLGGGAKGEKLFF; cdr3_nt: TGTGCCAGCAGCCTCGGTGGGGGGGCGAAAGGAGAAAAACTGTTTTTT
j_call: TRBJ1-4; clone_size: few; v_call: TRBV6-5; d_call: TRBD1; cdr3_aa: CASRAGTADNEKLFF; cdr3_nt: TGTGCCAGCAGGGCCGGGACAGCCGATAATGAAAAACTGTTTTTT
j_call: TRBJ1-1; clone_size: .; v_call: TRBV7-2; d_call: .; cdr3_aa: CASSLARNMNTEAFF; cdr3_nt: TGTGCCAGCAGCTTAGCCAGGAACATGAACACTGAAGCTTTCTTT
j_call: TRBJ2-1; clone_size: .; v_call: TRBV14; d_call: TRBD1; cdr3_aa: CASSQDLGTGEDEQFF; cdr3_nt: TGTGCCAGCAGCCAAGACCTCGGGACAGGGGAGGATGAGCAGTTCTTC
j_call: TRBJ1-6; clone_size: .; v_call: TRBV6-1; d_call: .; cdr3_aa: CASSTNSPLHF; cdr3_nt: TGTGCCAGTTCTACTAATTCACCCCTCCACTTT
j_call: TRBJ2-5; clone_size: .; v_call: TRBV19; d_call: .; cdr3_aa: CASSILATTGEQYF; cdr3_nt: TGTGCCAGTAGTATACTAGCTACGACGGGGGAGCAGTACTTC
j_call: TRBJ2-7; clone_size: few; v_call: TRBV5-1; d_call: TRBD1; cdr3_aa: CASSRETGLDSYEQYF; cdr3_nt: TGCGCCAGCAGCAGGGAGACAGGGTTAGACTCCTACGAGCAGTACTTC
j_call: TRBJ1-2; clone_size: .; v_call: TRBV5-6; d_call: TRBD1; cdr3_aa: CASSFDRGGKNYGYTF; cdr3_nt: TGTGCCAGCAGCTTTGACAGGGGAGGGAAAAACTATGGCTACACCTTC
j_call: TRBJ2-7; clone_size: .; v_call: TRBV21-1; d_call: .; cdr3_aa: CASSSRRTQDSYEQYF; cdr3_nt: TGTGCCAGCAGCTCCAGGAGAACACAGGACTCCTACGAGCAGTACTTC
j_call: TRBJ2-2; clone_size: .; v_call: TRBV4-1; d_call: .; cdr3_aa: CASSQDSTGELFF; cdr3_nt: TGCGCCAGCAGCCAAGATAGCACCGGGGAGCTGTTTTTT
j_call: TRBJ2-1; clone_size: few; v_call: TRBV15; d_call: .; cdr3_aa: CATSRGTESVGFF; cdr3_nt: TGTGCCACCAGCAGAGGGACTGAGTCGGTGGGGTTCTTC
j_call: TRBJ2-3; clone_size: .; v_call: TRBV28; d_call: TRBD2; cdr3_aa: CASSFDLSGRAQDTQYF; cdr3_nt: TGTGCCAGCAGTTTCGACCTTAGCGGGAGGGCCCAAGATACGCAGTATTTT
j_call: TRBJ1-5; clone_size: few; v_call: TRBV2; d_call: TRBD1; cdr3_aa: CASSGTGGGQPQHF; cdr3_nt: TGTGCCAGCAGTGGGACAGGGGGTGGTCAGCCCCAGCATTTT
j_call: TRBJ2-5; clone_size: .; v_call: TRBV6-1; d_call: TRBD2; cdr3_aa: CASGGDGLPQETQYF; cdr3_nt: TGTGCCAGCGGGGGGGACGGACTACCGCAAGAGACCCAGTACTTC
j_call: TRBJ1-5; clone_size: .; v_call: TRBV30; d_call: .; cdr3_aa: CAWSQGRDQPQHF; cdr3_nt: TGTGCCTGGAGCCAGGGTAGGGATCAGCCCCAGCATTTT
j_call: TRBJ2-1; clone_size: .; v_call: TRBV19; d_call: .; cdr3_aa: CASKRGGQRGSSYNEQFF; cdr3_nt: TGTGCCAGTAAAAGGGGGGGCCAGCGGGGAAGCTCCTACAATGAGCAGTTCTTC
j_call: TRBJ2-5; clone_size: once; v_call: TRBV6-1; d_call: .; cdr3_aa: CASTRETQYF; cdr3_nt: TGTGCCAGCACCCGTGAGACCCAGTACTTC
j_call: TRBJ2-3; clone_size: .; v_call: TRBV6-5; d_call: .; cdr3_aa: CASSLELSDTQYF; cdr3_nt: TGTGCCAGCAGTTTGGAGTTGTCAGATACGCAGTATTTT
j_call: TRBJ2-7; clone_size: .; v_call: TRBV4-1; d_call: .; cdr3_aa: CASSQRPGDSHEQYF; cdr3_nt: TGCGCCAGCAGCCAACGGCCAGGGGATAGCCACGAGCAGTACTTC
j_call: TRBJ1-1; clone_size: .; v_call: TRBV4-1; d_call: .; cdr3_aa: CASSPVRRDTEAFF; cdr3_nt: TGCGCCAGCAGCCCGGTAAGGCGGGACACTGAAGCTTTCTTT
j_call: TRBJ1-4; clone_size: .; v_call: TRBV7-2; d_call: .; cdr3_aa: CASSTRTPIAFNEKLFF; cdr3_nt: TGTGCCAGCAGCACCCGGACACCCATTGCCTTTAATGAAAAACTGTTTTTT
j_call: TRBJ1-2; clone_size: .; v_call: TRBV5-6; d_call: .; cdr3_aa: CASSLQQSYGYTF; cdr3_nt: TGTGCCAGCAGCTTGCAACAGAGCTATGGCTACACCTTC
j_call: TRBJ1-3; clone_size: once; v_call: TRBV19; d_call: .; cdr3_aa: CASTHRVLEGTGNTIYF; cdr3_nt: TGTGCCAGTACTCACCGTGTATTGGAGGGGACTGGAAACACCATATATTTT
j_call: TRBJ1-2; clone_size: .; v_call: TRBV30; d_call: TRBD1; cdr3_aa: CAWTMGQGFGYAF; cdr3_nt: TGTGCCTGGACCATGGGACAGGGGTTCGGCTACGCCTTC
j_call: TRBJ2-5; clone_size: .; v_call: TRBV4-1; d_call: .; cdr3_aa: CASSQGSANRGETQYF; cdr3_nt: TGCGCCAGCAGCCAAGGGTCCGCGAATCGGGGGGAGACCCAGTACTTC
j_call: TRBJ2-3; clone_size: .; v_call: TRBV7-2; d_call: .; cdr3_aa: CASSLQGTDTQYF; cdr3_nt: TGTGCCAGCAGCTTACAGGGAACAGATACGCAGTATTTT
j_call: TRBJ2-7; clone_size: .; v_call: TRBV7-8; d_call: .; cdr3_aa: CASSFREAYEQYF; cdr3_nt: TGTGCCAGCAGCTTCCGGGAAGCCTACGAGCAGTACTTC
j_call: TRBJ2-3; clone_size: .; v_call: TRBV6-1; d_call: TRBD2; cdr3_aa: CASSALAGGDTQYF; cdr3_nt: TGTGCCAGCAGTGCTTTGGCGGGGGGCGATACGCAGTATTTT
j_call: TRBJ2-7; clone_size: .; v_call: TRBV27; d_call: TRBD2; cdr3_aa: CASSSKGLAAYEQYF; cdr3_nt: TGTGCCAGCAGTTCGAAGGGACTAGCGGCTTACGAGCAGTACTTC
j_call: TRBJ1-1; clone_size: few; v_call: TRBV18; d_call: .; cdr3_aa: CASSPSGLNTEAFF; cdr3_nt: TGTGCCAGCTCACCGTCCGGGTTGAACACTGAAGCTTTCTTT
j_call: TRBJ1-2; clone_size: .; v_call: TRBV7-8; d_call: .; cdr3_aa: CASSQQPGEGYTF; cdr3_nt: TGTGCCAGCAGCCAGCAGCCGGGAGAGGGCTACACCTTC
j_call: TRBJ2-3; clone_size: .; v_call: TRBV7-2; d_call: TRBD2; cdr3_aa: CASSRGVGTDTQYF; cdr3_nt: TGTGCCAGCAGCCGGGGGGTAGGAACAGATACGCAGTATTTT
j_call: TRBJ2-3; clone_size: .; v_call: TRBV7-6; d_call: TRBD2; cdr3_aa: CASSPSGGASDTQYF; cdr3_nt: TGTGCCAGCAGCCCAAGCGGGGGGGCTTCAGATACGCAGTATTTT
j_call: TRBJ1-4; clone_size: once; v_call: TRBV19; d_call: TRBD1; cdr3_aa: CASSFTGGATNEKLFF; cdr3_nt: TGTGCCAGTAGTTTCACAGGGGGCGCAACTAATGAAAAACTGTTTTTT